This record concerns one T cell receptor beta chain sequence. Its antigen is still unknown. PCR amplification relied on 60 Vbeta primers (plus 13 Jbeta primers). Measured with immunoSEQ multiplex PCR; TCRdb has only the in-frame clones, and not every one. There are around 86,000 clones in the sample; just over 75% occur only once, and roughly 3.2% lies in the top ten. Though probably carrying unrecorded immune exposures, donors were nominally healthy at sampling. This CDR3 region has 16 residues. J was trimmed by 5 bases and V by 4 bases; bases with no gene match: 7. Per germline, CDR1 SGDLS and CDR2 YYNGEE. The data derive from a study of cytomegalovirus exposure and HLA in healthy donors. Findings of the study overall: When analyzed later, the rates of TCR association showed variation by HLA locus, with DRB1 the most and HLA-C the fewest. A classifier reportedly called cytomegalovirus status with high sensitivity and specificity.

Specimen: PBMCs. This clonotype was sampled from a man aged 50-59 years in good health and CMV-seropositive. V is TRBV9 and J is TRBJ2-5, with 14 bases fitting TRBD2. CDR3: CASSPGTSGSEETQYF. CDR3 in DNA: TGTGCCAGCAGCCCCGGGACTAGCGGGAGTGAGGAGACCCAGTACTTC.